These 25 T cell receptor beta chains came from one sample sequenced in a study of lymphopenia after photon versus proton radiotherapy. TCRdb's copy holds only in-frame clones and misses some; the assay was immunoSEQ multiplex PCR. The table records tens of thousands of clones, about nine tenths of them present only once. Source: peripheral blood, taken from a patient treated with proton-based radiotherapy. The receptors shown here come from an elderly man with esophageal cancer.

The chain is built from TRBV27 and TRBJ2-3, with TRBD2 matching over 11 bases. The CDR3 contains 15 residues. Looked up from germline, CDR1 is MNHEY and CDR2 is SMNVEV (reference sequence). The V gene end was trimmed by 8 bases and the J gene end by 3 bases; junction bases not matched to a gene: 7. CDR3 sequence (DNA): TGTGCCAGCGGCCGAACTAGCGGGGGTACAGATACGCAGTATTTT. Its translation: CASGRTSGGTDTQYF.

This clone was seen more than once but under ten times. The rearrangement links TRBV7-9 to TRBJ1-2; D remains unclear. CDR1 is SEHNR, CDR2 FQNEAQ, per germline (reference sequence). Trimming stripped 5 bases from V and 8 bases from J, with 18 bases between. CDR3 size: 14 residues. Here the CDR3 reads CASSPPLVGLGYTF. In DNA form, the CDR3 reads TGTGCCAGCAGCCCCCCCCTGGTCGGCCTCGGCTACACCTTC.

The V gene is TRBV6-1, the J gene TRBJ2-7; D is ambiguous. The CDR3 runs 13 residues. From germline, CDR1 is MNHNS and CDR2 SASEGT. The germline V and J ends were trimmed by 2 bases and 7 bases, with 12 bases remaining between them. The DNA for the CDR3 is TGTGCCAGCAGTGAACCTCCGACGAGAGAGCAGTACTTC. This sequence encodes CASSEPPTREQYF.

The V gene is TRBV4-1, the J gene TRBJ2-5; D gene unclear. CDR3 size: 17 residues. The germline CDR1 and CDR2 sequences are MGHRA and YSYEKL. Trimming removed 4 bases from V and 1 base from J, with 19 bases in between. The CDR3 region is CASSPQPFRVSQETQYF. CDR3 in DNA: TGCGCCAGCAGCCCACAACCCTTCCGGGTGAGCCAAGAGACCCAGTACTTC.

J is TRBJ2-3 and V is TRBV5-6, with 7 bases identical to TRBD2. V was clipped by 4 bases and J by 2 bases; unmatched bases: 7. There are 15 residues in the CDR3. Per germline, CDR1 SGHDT and CDR2 YYEEEE. CDR3 nucleotides: TGTGCCAGCAGCCGTACTAGCGAATCCACAGATACGCAGTATTTT. This encodes CASSRTSESTDTQYF.

In DNA form, the CDR3 reads TGTGCCAGCAGTTACTCGAAGGACAGGGTGGCCTACGAGCAGTACTTC. Amino acids: CASSYSKDRVAYEQYF. The chain carries TRBV6-5 and TRBJ2-7; the match to TRBD1 covers 8 bases. Germline CDR1 is MNHEY and CDR2 is SVGAGI. The CDR3 is made up of 16 amino acids. Trimming took 0 bases from V and 2 from J; bases not matched to a gene: 6.

This clone was seen repeatedly, ten times or more. This chain links TRBV25-1 with TRBJ1-4; D is unclear. The CDR3 loop spans 14 amino acids. V shed 2 bases and J shed 11 bases, with 15 bases lying between them. Germline V gives CDR1 MGHDK, CDR2 SYGVNS. The CDR3 spells CASSESERLGKLFF. The CDR3 DNA reads TGTGCCAGCAGTGAAAGTGAACGTTTAGGGAAACTGTTTTTT.

The V call is TRBV7-6, the J call TRBJ2-7; D tentatively fits TRBD1 or TRBD2 (5 bases each). This CDR3 spans 18 amino acids. V was cut by 2 bases and J by 2 bases, with 22 bases left in between. The germline gives CDR1 SGHVS, CDR2 FNYEAQ. The CDR3 is CASSLPASGPTLTYEQYF. The CDR3 DNA is TGTGCCAGCAGCTTACCTGCCTCGGGGCCGACTCTAACCTACGAGCAGTACTTC.

This clone was found once. The chain employs TRBV18 and TRBJ2-7; TRBD2 agrees at 7 bases. This CDR3 is built from 14 residues. Germline CDR1 and CDR2: KGHSH and LQKENI. Unmatched junction bases numbered 4, after V lost 1 base and J lost 4 bases. For the CDR3, the DNA is TGTGCCAGCTCACCACGGGGACTACTATACGAGCAGTACTTC. It specifies CASSPRGLLYEQYF.

This clone appeared once. The gene calls are TRBV27 and TRBJ2-7; D is uncertain. Looked up from germline, CDR1 is MNHEY and CDR2 is SMNVEV (reference sequence). The CDR3 consists of 12 residues. The ends were cut back, 5 bases at V and 0 bases at J, with 5 bases in the middle. DNA of the CDR3: TGTGCCAGCAGTCCCGGCTCCTACGAGCAGTACTTC. Its protein is CASSPGSYEQYF.

The J gene is TRBJ1-5, the V gene TRBV5-3; maybe TRBD1 (5 bases). TRBV5-3 is marked as an open reading frame, function uncertain. V lost 4 bases and J lost 1, with 15 bases in between. CDR3 length: 16 residues. CDR3 sequence reads: CARSLRRGRSNQPQHF. In nucleotides, the CDR3 is TGTGCCAGAAGCCTACGACGGGGGAGGAGCAATCAGCCCCAGCATTTT.

This chain uses TRBV11-2 with TRBJ2-1; 9 bases line up with TRBD1. Unmatched junction bases numbered 3, after V lost 4 bases and J lost 2 bases. The germline gives CDR1 SGHAT, CDR2 FQNNGV. The CDR3 covers 15 residues. CDR3 sequence: CASSSQGAAYNEQFF. The DNA of the CDR3 is TGTGCCAGCAGCTCACAGGGGGCTGCCTACAATGAGCAGTTCTTC.

The chain joins TRBV29-1 to TRBJ2-1; 12 positions agree with TRBD2. V was clipped by 7 bases and J by 12 bases; unmatched bases: 13. This CDR3 is built from 14 residues. Germline assignment: CDR1 SQVTM and CDR2 ANQGSEA. The CDR3 loop reads CSAQKTSGSAGQFF. CDR3 in DNA: TGCAGCGCCCAGAAGACTAGCGGGAGCGCGGGGCAGTTCTTC.

This chain links TRBV11-2 with TRBJ2-5; possibly TRBD2 for D (5 bases). V lost 3 bases and J 5 bases, leaving 16 bases between the germline ends. CDR1 SGHAT and CDR2 FQNNGV come from the germline V gene. The CDR3 length is 15 residues. CDR3 residues: CASSFGLARMETQYF. CDR3 DNA sequence: TGTGCCAGCAGCTTTGGTCTAGCCAGAATGGAGACCCAGTACTTC.

The genes are TRBV7-2 and TRBJ2-1, with D hard to call. The CDR3 contains 12 residues. V lost 3 bases and J lost 8, with 8 bases in between. The germline gives CDR1 SGHTA, CDR2 FQGNSA. The CDR3 loop reads CASSFTTDEQFF. CDR3 in DNA: TGTGCCAGCAGCTTTACAACGGATGAGCAGTTCTTC.

The V and J genes are TRBV19 and TRBJ1-2; TRBD1 matches at 8 bases. Germline V gene data show CDR1 as LNHDA and CDR2 as SQIVND (reference sequence). The CDR3 runs to 16 residues. V shed 3 bases, J shed 3 bases, and the junction held 9 bases outside the gene matches. CDR3: CASSMRTGIGDYGYTF. DNA for the CDR3: TGTGCCAGTAGTATGAGGACAGGGATTGGCGACTATGGCTACACCTTC.

The chain combines TRBV2 with TRBJ2-1; D remains ambiguous. The CDR3 has 15 residues. Germline V CDR1 and CDR2: SNHLY, FYNNEI. V lost 3 bases and J lost 5, with 14 bases in between. This CDR3 is CASSEFHLGDNEQFF. CDR3 bases: TGTGCCAGCAGTGAGTTTCATCTAGGAGACAATGAGCAGTTCTTC.

This clone was picked up a small number of times. The J gene is TRBJ2-2, the V gene TRBV7-6; the D is unclear. Looked up from germline, CDR1 is SGHVS and CDR2 is FNYEAQ. Trimming shortened V by 5 bases and J by 0 bases, and 10 bases separated the two germline ends. The CDR3 loop spans 15 amino acids. CDR3 amino acids: CASSRDHANTGELFF. CDR3 DNA sequence: TGTGCCAGCAGCCGAGACCACGCGAACACCGGGGAGCTGTTTTTT.

This rearrangement joins TRBV7-2 to TRBJ1-5; D uncertain. The CDR3 runs 12 residues. Germline lookup yields CDR1 SGHTA and CDR2 FQGNSA. Trimming cost V 3 bases and J 7 bases, with 7 bases left between them. The CDR3 loop is CASSLGRQPQHF. For the CDR3, the DNA is TGTGCCAGCAGCTTGGGGAGACAGCCCCAGCATTTT. Together with reference TRBV7-2 and TRBJ1-5, the CDR3 gives the full variable domain: GAGVSQSPSNKVTEKGKDVELRCDPISGHTALYWYRQSLGQGLEFLIYFQGNSAPDKSGLPSDRFSAERTGGSVSTLTIQRTQQEDSAVYLCASSLGRQPQHFGDGTRLSIL.

The chain combines TRBV2 with TRBJ1-1; D is ambiguous. Germline lookup yields CDR1 SNHLY and CDR2 FYNNEI. The ends were cut back, 2 bases at V and 10 bases at J, with 11 bases in the middle. The length of the CDR3 is 12 residues. The CDR3 region has the DNA TGTGCCAGCAGTGAAACACCGTTGAGAGCTTTCTTT. Amino acid sequence: CASSETPLRAFF. The full variable domain, with the rest looked up from reference TRBV2 and TRBJ1-1, is EPEVTQTPSHQVTQMGQEVILRCVPISNHLYFYWYRQILGQKVEFLVSFYNNEISEKSEIFDDQFSVERPDGSNFTLKIRSTKLEDSAMYFCASSETPLRAFFGQGTRLTVV.

The chain has TRBV6-6 and TRBJ2-3; 8 nucleotides align to TRBD2. V was pared by 10 bases and J by 3 bases, with 9 bases of the junction left unmatched. CDR3 length: 14 residues. The germline V gene has CDR1 MNHNY and CDR2 SVGAGI (reference sequence). The CDR3 loop is CATTPQRGTDTQYF. The CDR3 DNA is TGTGCCACCACCCCGCAGCGGGGGACAGATACGCAGTATTTT.

This clone was detected once. This chain connects TRBV19 to TRBJ2-5; 8 bases agree with TRBD1. The J segment lost 0 bases and the V segment lost 7 bases, leaving 4 bases of the junction unmatched. The CDR3 extends over 14 amino acids. Germline loops: CDR1 LNHDA, CDR2 SQIVND (reference sequence). CDR3 residues: CASIDRGNQETQYF. CDR3 DNA: TGTGCCAGTATTGACAGGGGCAACCAAGAGACCCAGTACTTC.

The J gene is TRBJ2-1, the V gene TRBV7-9; D not certain. The V end lost 8 bases, the J end lost 8 bases, and 19 bases lay between the germline ends. The CDR3 loop spans 14 amino acids. Germline V gene sequence: CDR1 SEHNR, CDR2 FQNEAQ (reference sequence). CDR3 loop: CASHRGMPRDEQFF. The CDR3 DNA sequence: TGTGCCAGCCATCGCGGAATGCCTAGAGATGAGCAGTTCTTC.

The genes are TRBV11-2 and TRBJ2-7; D ambiguous. The germline V gene encodes CDR1 SGHAT and CDR2 FQNNGV. V was shortened by 1 base and J by 3 bases, with 13 bases between the two germline ends. The CDR3 totals 15 residues. The CDR3 DNA reads TGTGCCAGCAGCTTAGGGGCCTCAACAAACTACGAGCAGTACTTC. It translates to CASSLGASTNYEQYF.

A single count supports this clone. V gene TRBV29-1 combines with J gene TRBJ2-2, with D unresolved. The germline V gene encodes CDR1 SQVTM and CDR2 ANQGSEA. With 7 bases removed from V and 0 bases from J, the gap between germline ends came to 12 bases. The CDR3 is made up of 14 amino acids. CDR3 sequence reads: CSATRPANTGELFF. CDR3 coding DNA: TGCAGCGCCACCCGACCCGCGAACACCGGGGAGCTGTTTTTT.